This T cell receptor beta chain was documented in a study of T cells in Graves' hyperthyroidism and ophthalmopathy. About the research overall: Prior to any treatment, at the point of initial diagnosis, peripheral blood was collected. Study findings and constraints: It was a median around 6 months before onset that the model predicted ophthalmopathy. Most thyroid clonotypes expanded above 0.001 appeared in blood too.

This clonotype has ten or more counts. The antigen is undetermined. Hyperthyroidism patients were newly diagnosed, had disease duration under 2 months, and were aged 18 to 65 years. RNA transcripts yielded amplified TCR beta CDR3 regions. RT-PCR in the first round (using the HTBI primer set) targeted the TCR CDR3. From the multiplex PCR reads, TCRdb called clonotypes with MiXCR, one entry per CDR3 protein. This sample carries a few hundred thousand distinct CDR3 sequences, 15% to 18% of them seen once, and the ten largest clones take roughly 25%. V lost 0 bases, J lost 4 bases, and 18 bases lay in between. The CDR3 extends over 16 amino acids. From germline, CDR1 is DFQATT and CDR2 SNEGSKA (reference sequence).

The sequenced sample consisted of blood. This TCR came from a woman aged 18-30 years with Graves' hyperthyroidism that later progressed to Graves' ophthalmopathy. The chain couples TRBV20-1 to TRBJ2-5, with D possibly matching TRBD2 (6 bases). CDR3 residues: CSARDGAGGEIETQYF. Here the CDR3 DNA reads TGCAGTGCTAGAGATGGGGCCGGAGGGGAGATAGAGACCCAGTACTTC.